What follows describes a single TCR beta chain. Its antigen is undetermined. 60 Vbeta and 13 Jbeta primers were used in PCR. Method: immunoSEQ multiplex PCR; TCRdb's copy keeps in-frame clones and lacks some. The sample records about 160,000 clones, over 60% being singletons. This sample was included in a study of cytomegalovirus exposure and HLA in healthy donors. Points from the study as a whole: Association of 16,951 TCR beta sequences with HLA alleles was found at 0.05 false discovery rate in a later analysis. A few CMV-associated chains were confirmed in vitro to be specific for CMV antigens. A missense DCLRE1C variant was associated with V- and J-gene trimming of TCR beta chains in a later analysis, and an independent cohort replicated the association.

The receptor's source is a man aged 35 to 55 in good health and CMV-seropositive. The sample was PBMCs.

The CDR3 spells CASSLARGGGYTF. The CDR3 DNA sequence: TGTGCCAGCAGCTTAGCGCGGGGGGGTGGCTACACCTTC. The J gene is TRBJ1-2, the V gene TRBV7-8, with D perhaps TRBD1 (5 bases). V gave up 0 bases and J gave up 7 bases, with 9 bases separating them. Germline V gene sequence: CDR1 SGHVS, CDR2 FQNEAQ. The CDR3 consists of 13 residues.